A selection of T cell receptor beta chains follows, all from one sample in a study of T cell repertoires in cytomegalovirus infection. In TCRdb, the reads were re-called with MiXCR into one record per CDR3 protein. The data contain fewer than 550,000 distinct CDR3 sequences, about 15% of them singletons. Sequenced input: CD8+ T cells from PBMCs. Source of these receptors: a human donor in good health (CMV status not recorded). Some clones in this sample may be carry-over from other donors' samples. Both conserved end residues are part of each CDR3. A D gene is named only where the DNA matches it firmly. The size entry is marked missing in some rows and otherwise reads once, few, many or a size class.

.	TRBJ2-7	.	TRBV5-5	CASSHRRGYEQYF	TGTGCCAGCAGCCATCGTAGGGGGTACGAGCAGTACTTC
many	TRBJ1-1	TRBD1	TRBV7-6	CASSARTGNTEAFF	TGTGCCAGCAGCGCGAGGACAGGGAACACTGAAGCTTTCTTT
.	TRBJ2-1	.	TRBV20-1	CSARDGSGLIYNEQFF	TGCAGTGCTAGAGATGGCTCAGGGCTGATCTACAATGAGCAGTTCTTC
.	TRBJ2-1	TRBD2	TRBV2	CASSLTSGYSSYNEQFF	TGTGCCAGCAGTTTGACTAGCGGATATAGCTCCTACAATGAGCAGTTCTTC
.	TRBJ2-1	.	TRBV3-1	CASSQVGAGLSQFF	TGTGCCAGCAGCCAAGTAGGGGCAGGGCTCAGTCAGTTCTTC
few	TRBJ2-5	TRBD1	TRBV2	CASSVGTGRIQETQYF	TGTGCCAGCAGTGTTGGGACAGGGAGAATACAAGAGACCCAGTACTTC
few	TRBJ2-7	TRBD1	TRBV2	CASRGTGDVEQYF	TGTGCCAGCAGAGGGACAGGGGACGTCGAGCAGTACTTC
many	TRBJ2-3	.	TRBV7-3	CASSLGAADTQYF	TGTGCCAGCAGCTTAGGGGCAGCAGATACGCAGTATTTT
many	TRBJ1-2	TRBD1	TRBV7-9	CASSQKDRTGVGGYTF	TGTGCCAGCAGTCAAAAAGACCGTACAGGGGTGGGGGGCTACACCTTC
many	TRBJ1-5	.	TRBV19	CASRSGDSNQPQHF	TGTGCCAGTAGGTCAGGGGATAGCAATCAGCCCCAGCATTTT
many	TRBJ2-1	TRBD2	TRBV11-2	CASSPGLAGAAEQFF	TGTGCCAGCAGCCCCGGACTAGCGGGAGCGGCTGAGCAGTTCTTC
many	TRBJ1-5	.	TRBV20-1	CSARDFGPTNQPQHF	TGCAGTGCTAGAGATTTCGGGCCCACCAATCAGCCCCAGCATTTT
many	TRBJ1-3	.	TRBV7-4	CASSLGAAGNTIYF	TGTGCCAGCAGCTTAGGGGCCGCTGGAAACACCATATATTTT
.	TRBJ2-7	.	TRBV28	CASSPLGYSYEQYF	TGTGCCAGCAGCCCTCTAGGGTATTCCTACGAGCAGTACTTC
few	TRBJ2-1	TRBD1	TRBV5-4	CASSSGQGATYNEQFF	TGTGCCAGCAGCTCCGGACAGGGGGCAACGTACAATGAGCAGTTCTTC
many	TRBJ2-3	TRBD1	TRBV27	CASRGQGWTDTQYF	TGTGCCAGCAGGGGACAGGGGTGGACAGATACGCAGTATTTT
many	TRBJ1-4	.	TRBV7-8	CASSLAGDENEKLFF	TGTGCCAGCAGCTTAGCCGGGGATGAGAATGAAAAACTGTTTTTT
many	TRBJ1-1	TRBD1	TRBV12-3/TRBV12-4	CASTHRGPDTEAFF	TGTGCCAGCACCCACAGGGGGCCGGACACTGAAGCTTTCTTT
many	TRBJ1-5	.	TRBV6-1	CASSETVTLKNQPQHF	TGTGCCAGCAGTGAAACGGTGACCCTGAAGAATCAGCCCCAGCATTTT
.	TRBJ2-5	.	TRBV4-1	CASSQEGRRQETQYF	TGCGCCAGCAGCCAAGAGGGCAGGAGACAAGAGACCCAGTACTTC
many	TRBJ2-2	.	TRBV7-8	CASSLAEGTGELFF	TGTGCCAGCAGCTTAGCGGAGGGAACCGGGGAGCTGTTTTTT
many	TRBJ2-1	.	TRBV27	CASTHGGMSSYNEQFF	TGTGCCAGCACCCACGGAGGAATGAGCTCCTACAATGAGCAGTTCTTC
.	TRBJ1-5	.	TRBV6-6	CASSYPRGGDSNQPQHF	TGTGCCAGCAGTTACCCCCGGGGGGGTGATAGCAATCAGCCCCAGCATTTT
few	TRBJ2-7	.	TRBV10-3	CAISESTAAAQYF	TGTGCCATCAGTGAGTCGACTGCAGCAGCGCAGTACTTC
.	TRBJ1-1	TRBD1	TRBV20-1	CSARGTGREAFF	TGCAGTGCTAGGGGGACAGGGCGTGAAGCTTTCTTT
.	TRBJ2-7	TRBD1	TRBV19	CASSSALGQAYEQYF	TGTGCCAGTAGTTCCGCACTGGGACAGGCCTACGAGCAGTACTTC
.	TRBJ1-2	.	TRBV7-3	CASSSGVGDYGYTF	TGTGCCAGCAGCTCGGGCGTCGGGGACTATGGCTACACCTTC
.	TRBJ1-5	TRBD1	TRBV4-1	CASSPRQGEDQPQHF	TGCGCCAGCAGCCCTAGACAGGGAGAGGATCAGCCCCAGCATTTT
many	TRBJ2-6	.	TRBV7-9	CAIPPHGANVLTF	TGTGCCATCCCCCCTCACGGGGCCAACGTCCTGACTTTC
many	TRBJ1-2	.	TRBV12-3/TRBV12-4	CASRVGRNYGYTF	TGTGCCAGCAGAGTGGGACGGAACTATGGCTACACCTTC
few	TRBJ2-3	.	TRBV24-1	CATSDRLKRDSSSTDTQYF	TGTGCCACCAGTGATCGGCTTAAAAGGGACTCCTCTAGCACAGATACGCAGTATTTT
.	TRBJ2-4	.	TRBV4-3	CASKQTGKNIQYF	TGCGCCAGCAAGCAAACCGGGAAAAACATTCAGTACTTC